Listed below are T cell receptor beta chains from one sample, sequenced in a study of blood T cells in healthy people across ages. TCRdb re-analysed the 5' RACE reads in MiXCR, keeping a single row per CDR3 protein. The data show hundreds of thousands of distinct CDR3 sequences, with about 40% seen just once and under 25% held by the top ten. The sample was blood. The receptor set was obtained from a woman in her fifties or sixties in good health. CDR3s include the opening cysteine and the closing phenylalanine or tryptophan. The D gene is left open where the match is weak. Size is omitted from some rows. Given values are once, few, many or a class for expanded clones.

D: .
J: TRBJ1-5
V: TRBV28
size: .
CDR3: CASSLSRDHQPQHF
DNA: TGTGCCAGCAGTTTAAGCAGGGATCATCAGCCCCAGCATTTT

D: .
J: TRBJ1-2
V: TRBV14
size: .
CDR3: CASSQDRGRGRHGYTF
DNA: TGTGCCAGCAGCCAAGATCGCGGCAGGGGTAGGCATGGCTACACCTTC

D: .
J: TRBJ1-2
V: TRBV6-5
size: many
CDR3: CASNPTGRFYGYTF
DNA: TGTGCCAGCAACCCCACAGGTCGCTTCTATGGCTACACCTTC

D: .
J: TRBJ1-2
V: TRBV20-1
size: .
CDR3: CSVSQVIGSGYTF
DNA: TGCAGTGTGTCGCAGGTTATAGGGAGTGGCTACACCTTC

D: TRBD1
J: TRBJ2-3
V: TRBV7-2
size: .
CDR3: CASSPTGVTQRDTQYF
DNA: TGTGCCAGCAGCCCCACAGGGGTCACGCAGAGAGATACGCAGTATTTT

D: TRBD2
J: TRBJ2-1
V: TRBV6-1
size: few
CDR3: CASSVKLAGVVNEQFF
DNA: TGTGCCAGCAGTGTAAAACTAGCGGGGGTCGTCAATGAGCAGTTCTTC

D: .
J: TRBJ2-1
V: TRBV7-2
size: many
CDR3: CASSLEAIENNEQFF
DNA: TGTGCCAGCAGCTTAGAAGCTATAGAGAACAATGAGCAGTTCTTC

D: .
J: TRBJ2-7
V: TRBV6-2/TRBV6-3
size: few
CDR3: CASSPGAPREQYF
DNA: TGTGCCAGCAGTCCGGGTGCCCCCCGCGAGCAGTACTTC

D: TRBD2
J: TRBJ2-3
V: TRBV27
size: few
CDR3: CASSFLAGVGTDTQYF
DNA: TGTGCCAGCAGTTTCTTAGCGGGAGTGGGCACAGATACGCAGTATTTT

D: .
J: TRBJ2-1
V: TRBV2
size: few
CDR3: CASSERGGANEQFF
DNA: TGTGCCAGCAGTGAAAGGGGGGGGGCCAATGAGCAGTTCTTC

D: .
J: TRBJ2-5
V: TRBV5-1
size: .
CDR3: CASSLVNTDRSETQYF
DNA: TGCGCCAGCAGCTTGGTTAATACCGACAGATCAGAGACCCAGTACTTC

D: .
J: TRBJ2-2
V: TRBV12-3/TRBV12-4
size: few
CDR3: CASSLQLSTGELFF
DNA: TGTGCCAGCAGTTTACAACTATCCACCGGGGAGCTGTTTTTT

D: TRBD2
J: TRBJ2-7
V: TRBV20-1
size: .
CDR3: CSAPKPLTSGRAWEQYF
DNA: TGCAGTGCCCCTAAGCCCTTAACTAGCGGGAGGGCCTGGGAGCAGTACTTC

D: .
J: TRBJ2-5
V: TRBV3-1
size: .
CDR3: CASSQGIFREDETQYF
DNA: TGTGCCAGCAGCCAAGGTATTTTCAGGGAGGATGAGACCCAGTACTTC

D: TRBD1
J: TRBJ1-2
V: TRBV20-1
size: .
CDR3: CSAREGTGYYGYTF
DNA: TGCAGTGCTAGAGAGGGGACAGGGTACTATGGCTACACCTTC

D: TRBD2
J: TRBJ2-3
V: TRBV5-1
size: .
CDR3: CASSSRKERGPLSTDTQYF
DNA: TGCGCCAGCAGCTCCCGTAAAGAGCGGGGGCCCTTGAGCACAGATACGCAGTATTTT

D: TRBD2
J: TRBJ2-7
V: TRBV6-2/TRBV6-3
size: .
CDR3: CASSNRTSGYNEQYF
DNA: TGTGCCAGCAGTAACCGGACTAGCGGATACAATGAGCAGTACTTC

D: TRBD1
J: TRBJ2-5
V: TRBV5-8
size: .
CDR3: CASSLTGGPQTQYF
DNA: TGTGCCAGCAGCCTTACAGGGGGGCCTCAGACCCAGTACTTC

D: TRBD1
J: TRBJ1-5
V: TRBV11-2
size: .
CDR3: CASSETGANQPQHF
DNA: TGTGCCAGCAGCGAAACAGGGGCGAATCAGCCCCAGCATTTT

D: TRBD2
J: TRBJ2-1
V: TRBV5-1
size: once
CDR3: CASSLGPAGVDEQFF
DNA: TGCGCCAGCAGCTTAGGACCAGCGGGAGTGGATGAGCAGTTCTTC

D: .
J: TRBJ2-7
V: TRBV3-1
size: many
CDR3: CASSLTSYEQYF
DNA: TGCGCCAGCAGCCTGACAAGCTACGAGCAGTACTTC

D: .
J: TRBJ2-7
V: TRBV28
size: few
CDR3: CASSSGTNYEQYF
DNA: TGTGCCAGCAGTTCCGGGACCAACTACGAGCAGTACTTC

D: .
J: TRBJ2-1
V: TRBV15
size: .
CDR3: CATDLGDEQFF
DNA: TGTGCCACCGACCTAGGGGATGAGCAGTTCTTC

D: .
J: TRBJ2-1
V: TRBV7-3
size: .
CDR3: CASSPQEKGEQFF
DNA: TGTGCCAGCAGCCCTCAAGAGAAGGGTGAGCAGTTCTTC

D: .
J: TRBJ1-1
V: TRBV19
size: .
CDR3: CASSIDVRVGLGTEAFF
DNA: TGTGCCAGTAGTATAGACGTCAGGGTGGGGTTAGGCACTGAAGCTTTCTTT

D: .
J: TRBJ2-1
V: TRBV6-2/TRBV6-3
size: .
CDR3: CASRPGITQNSSYNEQFF
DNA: TGTGCCAGCAGACCCGGAATAACCCAAAATAGCTCCTACAATGAGCAGTTCTTC

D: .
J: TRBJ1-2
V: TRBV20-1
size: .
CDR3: CSASENGFSNYGYTF
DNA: TGCAGTGCTAGTGAGAACGGCTTTTCTAACTATGGCTACACCTTC

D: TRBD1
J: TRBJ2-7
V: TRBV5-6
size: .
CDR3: CVSSLFQGQGASYEQYF
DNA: TGTGTCAGCAGCTTGTTTCAAGGACAGGGGGCCTCCTACGAGCAGTACTTC

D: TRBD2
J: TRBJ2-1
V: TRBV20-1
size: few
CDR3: CSARDPTSGRFNEQFF
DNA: TGCAGTGCTAGAGACCCTACTAGCGGGAGATTCAATGAGCAGTTCTTC

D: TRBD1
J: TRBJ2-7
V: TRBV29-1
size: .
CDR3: CSVGDRDAVPYEQYF
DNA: TGCAGCGTTGGGGACAGGGACGCGGTCCCTTACGAGCAGTACTTC

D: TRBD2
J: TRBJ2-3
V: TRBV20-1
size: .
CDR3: CSARITSGHPIDTQYF
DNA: TGCAGTGCTAGGATCACTAGCGGCCATCCGATAGATACGCAGTATTTT

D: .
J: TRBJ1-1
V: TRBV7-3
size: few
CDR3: CASSTSLDGEAFF
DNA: TGTGCCAGCAGCACGAGCCTGGACGGTGAAGCTTTCTTT

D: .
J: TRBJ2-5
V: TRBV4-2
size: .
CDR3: CASSQDGQRASYNEQYF
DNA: TGTGCCAGCAGCCAAGATGGACAGCGGGCGTCTTACAATGAGCAGTACTTC

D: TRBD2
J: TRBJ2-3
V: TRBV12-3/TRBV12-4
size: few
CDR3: CASSSGLAGPLDGLATQYF
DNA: TGTGCCAGCAGTTCGGGACTAGCGGGGCCCCTGGACGGGCTGGCTACGCAGTATTTT

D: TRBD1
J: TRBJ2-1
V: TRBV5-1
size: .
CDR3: CASSSGQGTLNEQFF
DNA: TGCGCCAGCAGCTCGGGACAGGGAACACTCAATGAGCAGTTCTTC

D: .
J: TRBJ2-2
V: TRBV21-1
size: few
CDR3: CASSKVVKQANTGELFF
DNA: TGTGCCAGCAGCAAAGTAGTGAAACAGGCGAACACCGGGGAGCTGTTTTTT

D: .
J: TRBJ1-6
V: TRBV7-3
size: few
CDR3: CASSLKQGRGSPLHF
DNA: TGTGCCAGCAGCTTAAAACAGGGACGAGGTTCACCCCTCCACTTT

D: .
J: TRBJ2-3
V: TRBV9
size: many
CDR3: CASSPGTRTDTQYF
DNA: TGTGCCAGCAGCCCCGGGACTCGCACAGATACGCAGTATTTT

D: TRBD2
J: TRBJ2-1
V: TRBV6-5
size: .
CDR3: CASTGTRAPNEQFF
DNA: TGTGCCAGCACCGGGACTAGGGCCCCCAATGAGCAGTTCTTC

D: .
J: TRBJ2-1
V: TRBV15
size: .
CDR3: CATSRDTWVGNEQFF
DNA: TGTGCCACCAGCAGAGATACGTGGGTGGGCAATGAGCAGTTCTTC

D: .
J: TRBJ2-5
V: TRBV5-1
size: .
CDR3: CATTTDQETQYF
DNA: TGCGCCACGACGACAGACCAAGAGACCCAGTACTTC

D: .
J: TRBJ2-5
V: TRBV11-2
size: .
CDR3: CASSLDGGGGAGKTQYF
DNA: TGTGCCAGCAGCTTAGATGGGGGAGGGGGGGCTGGGAAGACCCAGTACTTC

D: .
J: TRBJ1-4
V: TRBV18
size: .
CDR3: CASSQLEKEKLFF
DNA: TGTGCCAGCTCACAACTAGAGAAAGAAAAACTGTTTTTT

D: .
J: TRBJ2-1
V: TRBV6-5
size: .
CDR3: CASSYQKTQFF
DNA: TGTGCCAGCAGTTATCAGAAGACCCAGTTCTTC

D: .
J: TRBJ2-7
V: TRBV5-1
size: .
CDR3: CASSVPGPRGEQYF
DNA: TGCGCCAGCAGCGTGCCGGGTCCAAGGGGGGAGCAGTACTTC

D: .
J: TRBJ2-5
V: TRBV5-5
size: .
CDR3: CASSLRTAQETQYF
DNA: TGTGCCAGCAGCTTGCGGACAGCGCAAGAGACCCAGTACTTC

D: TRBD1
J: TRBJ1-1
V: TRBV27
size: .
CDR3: CATDQGEVNTEAFF
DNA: TGTGCCACGGACCAGGGGGAGGTGAACACTGAAGCTTTCTTT

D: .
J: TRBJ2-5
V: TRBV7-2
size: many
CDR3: CASSLTTSRGTQYF
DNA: TGTGCCAGCAGCTTAACTACATCGAGGGGGACCCAGTACTTC

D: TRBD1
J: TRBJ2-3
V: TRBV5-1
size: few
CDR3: CASSPTGTGGTDTQYF
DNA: TGCGCCAGCAGCCCAACCGGGACAGGGGGTACAGATACGCAGTATTTT

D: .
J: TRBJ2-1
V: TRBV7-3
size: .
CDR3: CASSSPPLVRNEQFF
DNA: TGTGCCAGCAGTTCCCCACCCTTGGTCCGCAATGAGCAGTTCTTC